There are a few counts of the clone carrying this T cell receptor (beta chain). Its antigen is not known. Looked up from germline, CDR1 is SGHRS and CDR2 is YFSETQ. This CDR3 spans 14 amino acids. Trimming took 0 bases from V and 1 from J, leaving 8 bases between them. PCR used 60 Vbeta primers and 13 Jbeta primers. Libraries were prepared by immunoSEQ multiplex PCR; TCRdb keeps only in-frame clonotypes and omits some of them. The table shows over 100,000 clones, with about 9.5% occurring only once. This sample was included in a study of cytomegalovirus exposure and HLA in healthy donors. As for the study in general: Counted in an early data release were approximately 85 million unique TCRs from HLA-typed donors.

These donors, healthy bone marrow donors, were studied. The study sampled nominally healthy donors, though unrecorded immune exposures were likely. General study points: The authors assumed roughly uniform sequencing depth across donors for presence/absence analyses.

The receptor's source is a man in his forties or fifties in good health and CMV-seropositive. The chain has TRBV5-1 and TRBJ2-7, with TRBD2 as a possible D gene (5 bases). Sequenced: PBMCs. The CDR3 spells CASSLGAGSYEQYF. The DNA of the CDR3 is TGCGCCAGCAGCTTGGGGGCGGGTTCCTACGAGCAGTACTTC.